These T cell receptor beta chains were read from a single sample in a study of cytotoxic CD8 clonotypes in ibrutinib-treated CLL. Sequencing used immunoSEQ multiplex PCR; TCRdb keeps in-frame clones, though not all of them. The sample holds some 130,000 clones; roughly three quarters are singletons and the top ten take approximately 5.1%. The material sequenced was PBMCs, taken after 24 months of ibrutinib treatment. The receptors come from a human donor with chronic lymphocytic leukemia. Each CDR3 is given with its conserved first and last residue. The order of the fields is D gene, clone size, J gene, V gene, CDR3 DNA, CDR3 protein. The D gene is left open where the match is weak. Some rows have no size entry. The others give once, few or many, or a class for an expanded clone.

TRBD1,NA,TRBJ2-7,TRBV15,TGTGCCACCAGCAGAGACCCGGGACAGGGTGGAGAGGAGCAGTACTTC,CATSRDPGQGGEEQYF
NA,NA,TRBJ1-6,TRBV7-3,TGTGCCAGCAGCTTAGGTGCGGGGCATAATTCACCCCTCCACTTT,CASSLGAGHNSPLHF
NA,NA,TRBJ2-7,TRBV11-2,TGTGCCAGCAGCTTTACGGGAGCCTACGAGCAGTACTTC,CASSFTGAYEQYF
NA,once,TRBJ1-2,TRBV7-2,TGTGCCAGCAGCTTAGCGCTCGGGGGCGCGACCGGTGGCTACACCTTC,CASSLALGGATGGYTF
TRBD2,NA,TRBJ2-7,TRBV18,TGTGCCAGCTCCCTACAGCGGGAGCGGTACGAGCAGTACTTC,CASSLQRERYEQYF
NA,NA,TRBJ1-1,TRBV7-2,TGTGCCAGCAGCCGTCAGGTGGACACTGAAGCTTTCTTT,CASSRQVDTEAFF
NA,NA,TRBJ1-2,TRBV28,TGTGCCAGCAGTCCAACCCTGCGGGGCTACACCTTC,CASSPTLRGYTF
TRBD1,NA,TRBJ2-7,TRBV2,TGTGCCAGCAGCCCCGGGACAGGCTCCTACGAGCAGTACTTC,CASSPGTGSYEQYF
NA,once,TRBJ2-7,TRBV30,TGTGCCTGGAGCCGAGGGGGTGTCTACGAGCAGTACTTC,CAWSRGGVYEQYF
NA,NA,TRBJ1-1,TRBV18,TGTGCCAGCTCACGGGCAGCAGGATTTGAAGCTTTCTTT,CASSRAAGFEAFF
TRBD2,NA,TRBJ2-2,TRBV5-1,TGCGCCAGCAGCTTGACTAGCGGGAGCACCGGGGAGCTGTTTTTT,CASSLTSGSTGELFF
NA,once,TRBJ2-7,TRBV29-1,TGCAGCGTTGCTGGACAGCTAGACGCCTACGAGCAGTACTTC,CSVAGQLDAYEQYF
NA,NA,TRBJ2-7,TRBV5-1,TGCGCCAGCAGCGGAAGCCCTGGGACGGTCCAGTCCTACGAGCAGTACTTC,CASSGSPGTVQSYEQYF
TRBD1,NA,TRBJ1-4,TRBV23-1,TGCGCCAGCAGTAAGAGTAGCCGGGACAGGGAAGCTCTGGATGAAAAACTGTTTTTT,CASSKSSRDREALDEKLFF
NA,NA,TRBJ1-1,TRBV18,TGTGCCAGCTCACCAAGTAGGGGAGGGCTGAACACTGAAGCTTTCTTT,CASSPSRGGLNTEAFF
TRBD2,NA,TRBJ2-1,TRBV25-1,TGTGCCAGCAGTGGGGGGACTAGCGGGATCAACAATGAGCAGTTCTTC,CASSGGTSGINNEQFF
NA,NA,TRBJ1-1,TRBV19,TGTGCCAGTAGTATTCGGGGCACGAACACTGAAGCTTTCTTT,CASSIRGTNTEAFF
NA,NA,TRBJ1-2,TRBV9,TGTGCCAGCAGCACCGAAGGGGGGGCCTATGGCTACACCTTC,CASSTEGGAYGYTF
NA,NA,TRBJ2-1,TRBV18,TGTGCCAGCTCACCGGGCGAGGGGAACTACAATGAGCAGTTCTTC,CASSPGEGNYNEQFF
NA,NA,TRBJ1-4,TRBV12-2,TGTGCAAGTCGCGATTCCGGGCCCGCACCAACTAATGAAAAACTGTTTTTT,CASRDSGPAPTNEKLFF
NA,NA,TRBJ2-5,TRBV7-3,TGTGCCAGCAGCTTAAGTGGCGGGGCGCGCCTGGAGACCCAGTACTTC,CASSLSGGARLETQYF
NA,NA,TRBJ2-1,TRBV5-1,TGCGCCAGCAGCGGGGCCTCCTACAATGAGCAGTTCTTC,CASSGASYNEQFF